The 23 T cell receptor beta chains given below trace back to one sample, sequenced in a study of shared T cell receptors in the human thymus. Generated by immunoSEQ multiplex PCR, the TCRdb table keeps only in-frame clones and is missing some. The sample lists around 730,000 clones, approximately 85% occurring once. These data were also filed under a second study, of human thymus T cells.

The sequenced material came from thymocytes. These receptors came from a girl in the first two years of life with a congenital heart defect.

The table lists this clone with a few counts. DNA for the CDR3: TGTGCCAGCTCACCACCGGGCAGGATTAGCTCCTACGAGCAGTACTTC. Translated, it gives CASSPPGRISSYEQYF. The chain carries TRBV18 and TRBJ2-7, with D uncertain. The V gene's germline CDR1 is KGHSH and CDR2 LQKENI. This CDR3 has 16 amino acids. Trimming shortened V by 0 bases and J by 0 bases, and 12 bases separated the two germline ends.

This rearrangement joins TRBV6-1 to TRBJ1-2; D ambiguous. This CDR3 is 12 amino acids long. Trimming pared 10 bases from V and 2 bases from J, leaving 11 bases between. CDR1 and CDR2 from the germline V gene are MNHNS and SASEGT. Here the CDR3 DNA reads TGTGCCATAAGTGGCTTCAACTATGGCTACACCTTC. Its translation: CAISGFNYGYTF.

The rearrangement uses TRBV14 and TRBJ1-1; TRBD1 aligns across 8 bases. Germline trimming cut 4 bases from V and 3 bases from J; bases unmatched to any gene: 10. This CDR3 has 16 residues. Germline CDR1 reads SGHDN; CDR2 reads FVKESK. The CDR3 region has the DNA TGTGCCAGCAGCCCCGGACAGGGCCCAACGGACACTGAAGCTTTCTTT. It translates to CASSPGQGPTDTEAFF.

The V call is TRBV7-8, the J call TRBJ2-1; possibly TRBD1 for D (6 bases). The CDR3 runs 15 residues. Germline V gives CDR1 SGHVS, CDR2 FQNEAQ. With 7 bases removed from V and 3 bases from J, the gap between germline ends came to 16 bases. As DNA, the CDR3 is TGTGCCAGCATCGTGGACAGAATAAGCTACAATGAGCAGTTCTTC. It translates to CASIVDRISYNEQFF.

There are a few counts of this clone. The chain has TRBV7-3 and TRBJ2-5; 8 nucleotides align to TRBD2. The V gene's germline CDR1 is SGHTA and CDR2 FQGTGA. The junction had 6 bases not matched to a gene; V was cut back by 0 bases and J by 0 bases. The CDR3 length is 17 residues. The CDR3 reads CASSLTSTSGHQETQYF. As DNA, the CDR3 is TGTGCCAGCAGCTTAACGTCAACTAGCGGACACCAAGAGACCCAGTACTTC. The variable domain in full, with the rest retrieved from reference TRBV7-3 and TRBJ2-5, is GAGVSQTPSNKVTEKGKYVELRCDPISGHTALYWYRQSLGQGPEFLIYFQGTGAADDSGLPNDRFFAVRPEGSVSTLKIQRTERGDSAVYLCASSLTSTSGHQETQYFGPGTRLLVL.

This sequence joins TRBV5-4 and TRBJ2-7; TRBD2 agrees at 7 bases. V was clipped by 2 bases and J by 2 bases; unmatched bases: 7. The CDR3 covers 15 residues. Germline CDR1 SGHNT, CDR2 YYREEE (reference sequence). CDR3 sequence (DNA): TGTGCCAGCAGCTTCGAGAGCGGGGCGGCCTACGAGCAGTACTTC. It specifies CASSFESGAAYEQYF.

The J gene is TRBJ2-1, the V gene TRBV30; TRBD2 matches 8 bases. The junction had 9 bases not matched to a gene; V was cut back by 2 bases and J by 6 bases. The length of the CDR3 is 15 residues. Germline assignment: CDR1 GTSNPN and CDR2 SVGIG (reference sequence). CDR3 region: CAWSKTGGPSNEQFF. The CDR3 DNA is TGTGCCTGGAGTAAGACGGGGGGGCCCTCCAATGAGCAGTTCTTC.

This clone was counted between two and nine times. The chain combines TRBV5-1 with TRBJ2-3; TRBD1 matches 7 bases. CDR1 SGHRS and CDR2 YFSETQ come from the germline V gene. Germline trimming cut 0 bases from V and 4 bases from J; bases unmatched to any gene: 5. This CDR3 contains 15 residues. The CDR3 DNA reads TGCGCCAGCAGCTTGGTAGACAGGGCGGCAGATACGCAGTATTTT. Its translation is CASSLVDRAADTQYF.

V gene TRBV1 combines with J gene TRBJ2-4; TRBD1, as called in the table, went unchecked against the DNA. TRBV1 constitutes a pseudogene. CDR3 length: 17 amino acids. The CDR3 DNA reads TGCACCAGCAGCCAAGATTGGGCAGTTCTAGCCAAAAACATTCAGTACTTC. Its translation is CTSSQDWAVLAKNIQYF.

This rearrangement joins TRBV4-1 to TRBJ2-5, with TRBD2 identical over 12 bases. V shed 2 bases and J 5 bases; nucleotides not matched to a gene: 12. The CDR3 contains 18 residues. The germline V gene encodes CDR1 MGHRA and CDR2 YSYEKL. The CDR3 nucleotides are TGCGCCAGCAGCCAAATTGGCAGTAGGACTAGCGGGGTTGAGACCCAGTACTTC. Protein: CASSQIGSRTSGVETQYF.

The CDR3 region is CASSPPPCGPLNTEAFF. CDR3 nucleotides: TGTGCCAGCTCACCACCGCCATGTGGGCCATTGAACACTGAAGCTTTCTTT. The chain links TRBV18 to TRBJ1-1; no clear D gene. The germline V and J ends were trimmed by 0 bases and 0 bases, with 14 bases remaining between them. In germline, CDR1 is KGHSH, CDR2 LQKENI. The CDR3 sequence is 17 residues long.

The V and J genes are TRBV4-1 and TRBJ2-4, with 7 nucleotides matching TRBD2. Trimming cost V 1 base and J 1 base; bases outside gene matches: 7. Germline V gene lookup returns CDR1 MGHRA and CDR2 YSYEKL. There are 17 residues in the CDR3. The CDR3 here is CASSQAGRGKAKNIQYF. The DNA for the CDR3 is TGCGCCAGCAGCCAAGCTGGGAGGGGAAAGGCCAAAAACATTCAGTACTTC.

The chain links TRBV19 to TRBJ1-1; D might be TRBD1 (5 bases). Per germline, CDR1 LNHDA and CDR2 SQIVND (reference sequence). The ends were cut back, 5 bases at V and 8 bases at J, with 9 bases in the middle. The CDR3 length is 11 residues. In DNA form, the CDR3 reads TGTGCCAGTAGTGGGGCCGCCGAAGCTTTCTTT. The encoded protein is CASSGAAEAFF.

This CDR3 reads CAWSVQAMGARDNSPLHF. The CDR3 DNA is TGTGCCTGGAGTGTACAGGCCATGGGGGCGCGAGATAATTCACCCCTCCACTTT. The chain combines TRBV30 with TRBJ1-6; D is possibly TRBD1 (6 bases). V was clipped by 0 bases and J by 5 bases, with 20 bases between them. The CDR3 contains 18 residues. Per germline, CDR1 GTSNPN and CDR2 SVGIG (reference sequence). Supplemented by reference TRBV30 and TRBJ1-6, the full variable domain reads SQTIHQWPATLVQPVGSPLSLECTVEGTSNPNLYWYRQAAGRGLQLLFYSVGIGQISSEVPQNLSASRPQDRQFILSSKKLLLSDSGFYLCAWSVQAMGARDNSPLHFGNGTRLTVT.

The CDR3 loop is CASSVRFKRGAHSTDTQYF. The CDR3 DNA follows: TGTGCCAGCAGCGTAAGGTTTAAACGGGGGGCCCATAGCACAGATACGCAGTATTTT. The chain recombines TRBV9 with TRBJ2-3, with D possibly being TRBD2 (7 bases). Germline V gives CDR1 SGDLS, CDR2 YYNGEE. V lost 1 base, J lost 0 bases, and 21 bases lay in between. The CDR3 consists of 19 residues.

The chain combines TRBV7-3 with TRBJ2-1; 13 bases line up with TRBD2. V lost 2 bases, J lost 2 bases, and 0 bases stayed unmatched. CDR1 is SGHTA and CDR2 is FQGTGA in the germline V gene. CDR3 length equals 16 residues. The CDR3, as DNA: TGTGCCAGCAGCTTAGGACTAGCGGGGGCCTACAATGAGCAGTTCTTC. Protein: CASSLGLAGAYNEQFF.

This CDR3 is CASSKAKERGLSFYGYTF. CDR3 in DNA: TGTGCCAGCAGCAAAGCAAAAGAGCGGGGTTTATCGTTCTATGGCTACACCTTC. The rearrangement links TRBV21-1 to TRBJ1-2. TRBV21-1 is classified as a pseudogene. This CDR3 comprises 18 residues.

The V call is TRBV4-1, the J call TRBJ2-3; D remains ambiguous. The germline V gene encodes CDR1 MGHRA and CDR2 YSYEKL. V was trimmed by 4 bases and J by 0 bases, leaving 8 bases between them. The CDR3 is made up of 14 amino acids. The CDR3 nucleotides read TGCGCCAGCAGCCTTCTGACTAGCACAGATACGCAGTATTTT. Translation: CASSLLTSTDTQYF.

CDR3: CASSHDRGDSPSNQPQHF. The CDR3 bases are TGTGCCAGTAGTCATGACAGGGGGGATTCCCCTAGCAATCAGCCCCAGCATTTT. V usage is TRBV19 and J usage is TRBJ1-5, with TRBD1 identical over 9 bases. This CDR3 is 18 amino acids long. Germline V gene lookup returns CDR1 LNHDA and CDR2 SQIVND (reference sequence). With 5 bases clipped from V and 0 bases from J, the junction kept 11 bases outside the gene matches. Complete variable domain (other parts from reference TRBV19 and TRBJ1-5): DGGITQSPKYLFRKEGQNVTLSCEQNLNHDAMYWYRQDPGQGLRLIYYSQIVNDFQKGDIAEGYSVSREKKESFPLTVTSAQKNPTAFYLCASSHDRGDSPSNQPQHFGDGTRLSIL.

The chain combines TRBV28 with TRBJ2-5; possibly TRBD2 for D (5 bases). Trimming stripped 5 bases from V and 5 bases from J, with 27 bases between. CDR3 length: 18 residues. The germline CDR1 and CDR2 sequences are MDHEN and SYDVKM. The CDR3 is CASSLRSSVARRGETQYF. DNA for the CDR3: TGTGCCAGCAGTCTAAGATCTTCTGTGGCCCGCCGGGGTGAGACCCAGTACTTC.

The CDR3 reads CASSGTWGGQVNTEAFF. CDR3 coding DNA: TGTGCCAGCAGTGGAACGTGGGGGGGGCAGGTGAACACTGAAGCTTTCTTT. This chain connects TRBV6-1 to TRBJ1-1, with TRBD1 as a possible D gene (6 bases). This CDR3 contains 17 residues. V dropped 4 bases and J dropped 0 bases, with 18 bases sitting between them. Germline CDR1 and CDR2: MNHNS and SASEGT.

The table lists this clone with a count of one. The rearrangement uses TRBV7-2 and TRBJ2-3, with 8 bases lining up with TRBD2. Germline V gene lookup returns CDR1 SGHTA and CDR2 FQGNSA. There are 14 residues in the CDR3. V trimming: 8 bases; J trimming: 0 bases; junction bases outside the gene matches: 4. The CDR3 DNA is TGTGCCAGCCGGGGGGGGACCAGCACAGATACGCAGTATTTT. Its protein is CASRGGTSTDTQYF.

This rearrangement joins TRBV2 to TRBJ1-5, with 8 bases aligning to TRBD1. Germline CDR1 SNHLY, CDR2 FYNNEI. With V trimmed by 7 bases and J by 0 bases, 11 bases remained unmatched. The CDR3 consists of 17 residues. This CDR3 is CASTSTGAYYSNQPQHF. Here the CDR3 DNA reads TGTGCCAGCACCTCGACAGGGGCCTATTATAGCAATCAGCCCCAGCATTTT.